This T cell receptor (beta chain) was identified during a study of blood T cell repertoires in COVID-19 (dated by TCRdb to the early 2020s). Turning to the overall study: Recovered participants in ImmuneRACE Cohort 3 were defined as having two consecutive negative NP/OP PCR tests, clearance from a healthcare professional, or resolution of symptoms. Samples covering the acute and convalescent phases of COVID-19 were provided by collaborators in the United States, Italy and Spain. The material from the prospective study consisted of cDNA or gDNA derived from T cells, B-cell-depleted T cells, or PBMCs. The dataset comprised deeply sampled blood TCRbeta repertoires from subjects exposed to, actively infected with, or recovered from COVID-19. The repertoires were released in a freely available public database intended as a resource for research on the immune response to SARS-CoV-2. The samples were drawn from two sources: the first 160 participants of the ongoing ImmuneRACE study, and 1,200 or so subjects contributed by 6 global collaborators. A de-identified subject ID, COVID-19 status, age in years and sex were almost always included in the sample metadata. Where available, HLA class I and class II types were obtained from metadata supplied by the sample provider rather than from assay-based typing. Study-wide findings and limitations: How much clinical and demographic metadata was included differed by source and by participant, and the metadata was provided uncurated.

Of note for this clone: Its binding antigen is unknown. Per-base quality was not reported, and no clone a single base away is much larger than it.

Participants in the prospective study were aged roughly 18 to 89 years, lived in under 30 United States geographic areas, and enrolled through a virtual design. To assign participants to cohorts, the prospective study relied on clinical history that participants themselves reported in a screening survey and a study questionnaire. Mobile phlebotomists in the prospective study collected whole blood, serum and a nasopharyngeal or oropharyngeal swab from every participant. Participants in the prospective study had the option to provide additional blood draws and questionnaires over a roughly two-month period. Prospective study blood samples were shipped either frozen or at room temperature before DNA extraction. TCRbeta CDR3 regions were amplified from genomic DNA by means of the immunoSEQ Assay, a bias-controlled multiplex PCR. On the study's bioinformatics: The number of nucleated cells in each sample was estimated by amplification of reference gene primers within the assay. To quantify the absolute abundance of each unique TCRbeta CDR3 rearrangement, sequence reads were collapsed and filtered. Productive Simpson clonality was computed per sample as the square root of Simpson's diversity index over productive rearrangements. Imported from immuneACCESS, the table was reduced by TCRdb to in-frame sequences with V and J called. These copies leave out some clones; in studies compared against another copy, an unresolved V gene accounts for under half, and the cause of the remainder is not known. That table gives V, J and clone size, and the DNA gave D and trimming. The table for this sample lists hundreds of thousands of clones; about nine tenths of them were counted only once. Approximately 2.8% of the sample is taken by the ten largest.

Sample: PBMCs or T cells enriched from blood (not recorded which). The sequence was obtained from a woman in her fifties or sixties in a cohort exposed to, infected with or recovered from COVID-19 (not recorded which).

The CDR3 protein is CSVVAQLQETQYF. The DNA is TGCAGCGTTGTTGCACAGCTCCAAGAGACCCAGTACTTC. The chain employs TRBV29-1 and TRBJ2-5, with no D gene named confidently. At the junction V is shortened by 4 bases and J by 1 base, with 10 bases in between. Spanning cysteine to phenylalanine, the CDR3 consists of 13 amino acids. Only the CDR3 region is kept as DNA, spanning 39 bases read in frame from base 1. The germline V gene specifies SQVTM as CDR1 and ANQGSEA as CDR2.